This TCR beta chain originates from a study of T cells in Graves' hyperthyroidism and ophthalmopathy. TCR beta CDR3 sequences were amplified from RNA transcripts. First-round RT-PCR targeting the TCR CDR3 was performed with the HTBI primer set. TCRdb processed the multiplex PCR reads anew with MiXCR; each CDR3 protein has one entry. The sample includes about half a million distinct CDR3 sequences, 22% seen only once; the top ten take about 53%. Ophthalmopathy patients showed a Clinical Activity Score of at least 3, NOSPECS grade of at least 4 and duration under 3 months. Diagnoses were established using clinical symptoms, serum thyroxine and TRAb, thyroid ultrasound and orbital computed tomography. PBMCs were derived from 10 ml fresh peripheral blood. Study findings and constraints: Most clonotypes that expanded in the thyroid above 0.001 also showed up in blood.

V lost 4 bases to trimming and J lost 5 bases, with 25 bases between them. The CDR3 length is 18 residues. From germline, CDR1 is ENHRY and CDR2 SYGVKD. A word on this clonotype: The antigen is unknown.

Sequenced input: blood. The clonotype was recovered from a woman between 70 and 85 years old with Graves' ophthalmopathy. This chain uses TRBV10-3 with TRBJ2-3; D is perhaps TRBD1 (6 bases). This chain's CDR3 is CAISGGAGDKGNGDTQYF. Written as DNA, the CDR3 is TGTGCCATCAGTGGTGGGGCAGGGGACAAAGGGAATGGAGATACGCAGTATTTT.